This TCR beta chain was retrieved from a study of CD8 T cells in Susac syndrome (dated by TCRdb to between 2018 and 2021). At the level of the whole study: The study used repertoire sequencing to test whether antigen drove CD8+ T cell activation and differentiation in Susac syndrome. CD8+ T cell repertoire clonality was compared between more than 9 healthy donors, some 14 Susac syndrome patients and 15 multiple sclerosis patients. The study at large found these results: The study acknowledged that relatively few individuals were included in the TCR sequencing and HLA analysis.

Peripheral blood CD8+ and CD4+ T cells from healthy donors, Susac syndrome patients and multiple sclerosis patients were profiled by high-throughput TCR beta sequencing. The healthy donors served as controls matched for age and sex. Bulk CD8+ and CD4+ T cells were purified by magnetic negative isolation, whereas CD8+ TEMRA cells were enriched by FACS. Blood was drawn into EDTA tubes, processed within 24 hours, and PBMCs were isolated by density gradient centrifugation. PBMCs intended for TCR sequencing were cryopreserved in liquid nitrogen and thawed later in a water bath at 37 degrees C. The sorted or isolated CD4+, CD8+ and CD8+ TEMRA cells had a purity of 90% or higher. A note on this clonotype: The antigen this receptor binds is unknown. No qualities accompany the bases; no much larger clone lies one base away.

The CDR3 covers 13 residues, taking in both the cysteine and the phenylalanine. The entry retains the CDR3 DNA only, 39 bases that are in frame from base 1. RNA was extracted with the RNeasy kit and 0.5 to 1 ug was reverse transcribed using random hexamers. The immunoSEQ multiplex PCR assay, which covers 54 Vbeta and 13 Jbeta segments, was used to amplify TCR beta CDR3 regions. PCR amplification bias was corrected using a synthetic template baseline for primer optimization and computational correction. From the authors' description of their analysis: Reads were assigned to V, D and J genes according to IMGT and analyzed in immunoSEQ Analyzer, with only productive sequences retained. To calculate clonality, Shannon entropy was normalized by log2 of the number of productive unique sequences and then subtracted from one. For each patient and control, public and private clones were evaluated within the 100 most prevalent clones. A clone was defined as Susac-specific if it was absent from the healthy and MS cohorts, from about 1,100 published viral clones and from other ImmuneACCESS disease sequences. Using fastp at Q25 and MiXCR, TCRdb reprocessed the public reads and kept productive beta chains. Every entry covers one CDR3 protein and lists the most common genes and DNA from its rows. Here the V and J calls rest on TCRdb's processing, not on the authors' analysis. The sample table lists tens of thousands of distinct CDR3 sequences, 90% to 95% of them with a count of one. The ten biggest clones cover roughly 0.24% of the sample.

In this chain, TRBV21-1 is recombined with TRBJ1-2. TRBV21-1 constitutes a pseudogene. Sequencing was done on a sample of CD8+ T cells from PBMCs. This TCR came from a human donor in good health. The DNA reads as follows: TGTGCCAGACACTTGAGACCGGCCTATGGCTACACCTTC. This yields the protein CARHLRPAYGYTF.